A selection of T cell receptor beta chains follows, all from one sample in a study of PD-1 blockade in classical Hodgkin lymphoma. Repertoires were generated with immunoSEQ multiplex PCR, while TCRdb's copy carries only in-frame clones and drops some. The sample comprises tens of thousands of clones, over 65% of which are singletons, and approximately 25% rests with the top ten. This material consisted of peripheral blood mononuclear cells (PBMCs), taken before the second cycle of nivolumab. The receptors were gathered from a human donor with classical Hodgkin lymphoma. Both conserved end residues are trimmed from each CDR3. The D gene is left open where the match is weak.

d_call v_call cdr3_aa
NA TRBV10-3 AISTDILEPQH
NA TRBV30 AWSGQSINQPQH
NA TRBV6-1 ASSQDGNTEAF
NA TRBV30 AWIFPNTGELF
NA TRBV20-1 SASRPGEAF
NA TRBV27 ASSQTMGAGGYT
NA TRBV19 ASTGSTEAF
TRBD1 TRBV19 ASRPTGTGASYNEQF
NA TRBV13 ASRGGTHRQF
NA TRBV6-5 ASRREKGSYEQY
TRBD2 TRBV5-1 ASSLGSASGRATAETQY
NA TRBV10-3 AIKDLGGAEQF
NA TRBV6-1 ASGEGAGSSYEQY
TRBD2 TRBV4-1 ASSQGGNGRDEQF
NA TRBV18 ASSPQGAVSNQPQH
NA TRBV20-1 SARPYEKLF
NA TRBV19 ASSIGAGARSETQY
NA TRBV19 ASSPQDSYFAYEQY
TRBD2 TRBV6-6 AIGTSSYNEQF
NA TRBV6-5 ASSQGGSQY
NA TRBV6-5 ASSYADGTTIYEQY
NA TRBV6-5 ASSFARDSYEQY
TRBD2 TRBV7-9 ASSPLGLAGIDEQY